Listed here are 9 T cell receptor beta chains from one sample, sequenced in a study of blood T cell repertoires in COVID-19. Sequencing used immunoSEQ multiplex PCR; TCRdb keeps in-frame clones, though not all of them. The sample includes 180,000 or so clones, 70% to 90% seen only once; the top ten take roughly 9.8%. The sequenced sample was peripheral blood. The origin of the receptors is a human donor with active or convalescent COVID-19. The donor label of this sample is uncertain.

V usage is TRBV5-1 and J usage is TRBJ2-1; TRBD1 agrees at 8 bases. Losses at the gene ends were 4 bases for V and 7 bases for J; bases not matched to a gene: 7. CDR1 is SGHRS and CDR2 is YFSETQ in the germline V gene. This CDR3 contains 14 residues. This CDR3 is CASSLQTGGNEQFF. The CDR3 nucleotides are TGCGCCAGCAGCCTCCAAACAGGGGGAAATGAGCAGTTCTTC. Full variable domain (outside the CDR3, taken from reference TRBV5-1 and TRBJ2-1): KAGVTQTPRYLIKTRGQQVTLSCSPISGHRSVSWYQQTPGQGLQFLFEYFSETQRNKGNFPGRFSGRQFSNSRSEMNVSTLELGDSALYLCASSLQTGGNEQFFGPGTRLTVL.

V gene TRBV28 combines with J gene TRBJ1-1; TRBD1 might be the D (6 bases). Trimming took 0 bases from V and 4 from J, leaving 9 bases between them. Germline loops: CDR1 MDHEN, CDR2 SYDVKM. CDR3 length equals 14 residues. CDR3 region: CASSLWGAGTEAFF. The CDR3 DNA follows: TGTGCCAGCAGTTTATGGGGGGCAGGCACTGAAGCTTTCTTT. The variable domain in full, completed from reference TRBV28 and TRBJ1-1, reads DVKVTQSSRYLVKRTGEKVFLECVQDMDHENMFWYRQDPGLGLRLIYFSYDVKMKEKGDIPEGYSVSREKKERFSLILESASTNQTSMYLCASSLWGAGTEAFFGQGTRLTVV.

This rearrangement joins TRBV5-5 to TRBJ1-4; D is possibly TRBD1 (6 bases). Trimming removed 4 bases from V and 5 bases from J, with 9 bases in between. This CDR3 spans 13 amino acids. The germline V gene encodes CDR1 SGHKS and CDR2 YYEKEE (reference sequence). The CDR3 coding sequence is TGTGCCAGCAGCGGAAGGGGGAATGAAAAACTGTTTTTT. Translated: CASSGRGNEKLFF.

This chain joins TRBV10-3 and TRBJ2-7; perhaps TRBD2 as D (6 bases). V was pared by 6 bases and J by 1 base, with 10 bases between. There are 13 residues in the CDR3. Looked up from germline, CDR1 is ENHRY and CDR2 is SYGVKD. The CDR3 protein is CAIRVAGSYEQYF. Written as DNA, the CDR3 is TGTGCCATCAGGGTGGCGGGATCCTACGAGCAGTACTTC.

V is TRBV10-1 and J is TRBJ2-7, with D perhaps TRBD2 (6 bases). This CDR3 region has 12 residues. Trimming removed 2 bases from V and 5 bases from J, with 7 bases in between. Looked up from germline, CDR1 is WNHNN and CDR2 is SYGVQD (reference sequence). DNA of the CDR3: TGCGCCAGCAGTGAGGGAGGGGACGAGCAGTACTTC. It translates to CASSEGGDEQYF.

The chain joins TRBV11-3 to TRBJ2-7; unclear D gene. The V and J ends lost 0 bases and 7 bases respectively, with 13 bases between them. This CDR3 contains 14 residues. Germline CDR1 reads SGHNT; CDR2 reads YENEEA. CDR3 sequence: CASSLDRVSREQYF. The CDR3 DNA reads TGTGCCAGCAGCTTAGATCGGGTTAGCCGGGAGCAGTACTTC.

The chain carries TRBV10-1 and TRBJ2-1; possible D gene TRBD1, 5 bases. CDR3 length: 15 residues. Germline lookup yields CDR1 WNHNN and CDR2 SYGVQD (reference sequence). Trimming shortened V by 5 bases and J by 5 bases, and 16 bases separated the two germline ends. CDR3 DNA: TGCGCCAGCAGTATCGGACACTCAGCAAACAATGAGCAGTTCTTC. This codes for CASSIGHSANNEQFF.

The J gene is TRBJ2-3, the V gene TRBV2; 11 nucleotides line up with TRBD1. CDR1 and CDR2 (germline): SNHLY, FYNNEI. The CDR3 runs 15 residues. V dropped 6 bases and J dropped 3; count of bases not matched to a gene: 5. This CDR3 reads CASSGQGARTDTQYF. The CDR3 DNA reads TGTGCCAGCAGCGGACAGGGGGCGCGGACAGATACGCAGTATTTT. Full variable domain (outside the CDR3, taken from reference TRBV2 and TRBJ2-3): EPEVTQTPSHQVTQMGQEVILRCVPISNHLYFYWYRQILGQKVEFLVSFYNNEISEKSEIFDDQFSVERPDGSNFTLKIRSTKLEDSAMYFCASSGQGARTDTQYFGPGTRLTVL.

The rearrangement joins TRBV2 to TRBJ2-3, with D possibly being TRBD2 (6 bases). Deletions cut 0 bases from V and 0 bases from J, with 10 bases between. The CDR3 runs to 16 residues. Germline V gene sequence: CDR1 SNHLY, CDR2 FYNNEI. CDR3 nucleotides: TGTGCCAGCAGTGAAGCAGGGAGCGGGAGCACAGATACGCAGTATTTT. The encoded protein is CASSEAGSGSTDTQYF.